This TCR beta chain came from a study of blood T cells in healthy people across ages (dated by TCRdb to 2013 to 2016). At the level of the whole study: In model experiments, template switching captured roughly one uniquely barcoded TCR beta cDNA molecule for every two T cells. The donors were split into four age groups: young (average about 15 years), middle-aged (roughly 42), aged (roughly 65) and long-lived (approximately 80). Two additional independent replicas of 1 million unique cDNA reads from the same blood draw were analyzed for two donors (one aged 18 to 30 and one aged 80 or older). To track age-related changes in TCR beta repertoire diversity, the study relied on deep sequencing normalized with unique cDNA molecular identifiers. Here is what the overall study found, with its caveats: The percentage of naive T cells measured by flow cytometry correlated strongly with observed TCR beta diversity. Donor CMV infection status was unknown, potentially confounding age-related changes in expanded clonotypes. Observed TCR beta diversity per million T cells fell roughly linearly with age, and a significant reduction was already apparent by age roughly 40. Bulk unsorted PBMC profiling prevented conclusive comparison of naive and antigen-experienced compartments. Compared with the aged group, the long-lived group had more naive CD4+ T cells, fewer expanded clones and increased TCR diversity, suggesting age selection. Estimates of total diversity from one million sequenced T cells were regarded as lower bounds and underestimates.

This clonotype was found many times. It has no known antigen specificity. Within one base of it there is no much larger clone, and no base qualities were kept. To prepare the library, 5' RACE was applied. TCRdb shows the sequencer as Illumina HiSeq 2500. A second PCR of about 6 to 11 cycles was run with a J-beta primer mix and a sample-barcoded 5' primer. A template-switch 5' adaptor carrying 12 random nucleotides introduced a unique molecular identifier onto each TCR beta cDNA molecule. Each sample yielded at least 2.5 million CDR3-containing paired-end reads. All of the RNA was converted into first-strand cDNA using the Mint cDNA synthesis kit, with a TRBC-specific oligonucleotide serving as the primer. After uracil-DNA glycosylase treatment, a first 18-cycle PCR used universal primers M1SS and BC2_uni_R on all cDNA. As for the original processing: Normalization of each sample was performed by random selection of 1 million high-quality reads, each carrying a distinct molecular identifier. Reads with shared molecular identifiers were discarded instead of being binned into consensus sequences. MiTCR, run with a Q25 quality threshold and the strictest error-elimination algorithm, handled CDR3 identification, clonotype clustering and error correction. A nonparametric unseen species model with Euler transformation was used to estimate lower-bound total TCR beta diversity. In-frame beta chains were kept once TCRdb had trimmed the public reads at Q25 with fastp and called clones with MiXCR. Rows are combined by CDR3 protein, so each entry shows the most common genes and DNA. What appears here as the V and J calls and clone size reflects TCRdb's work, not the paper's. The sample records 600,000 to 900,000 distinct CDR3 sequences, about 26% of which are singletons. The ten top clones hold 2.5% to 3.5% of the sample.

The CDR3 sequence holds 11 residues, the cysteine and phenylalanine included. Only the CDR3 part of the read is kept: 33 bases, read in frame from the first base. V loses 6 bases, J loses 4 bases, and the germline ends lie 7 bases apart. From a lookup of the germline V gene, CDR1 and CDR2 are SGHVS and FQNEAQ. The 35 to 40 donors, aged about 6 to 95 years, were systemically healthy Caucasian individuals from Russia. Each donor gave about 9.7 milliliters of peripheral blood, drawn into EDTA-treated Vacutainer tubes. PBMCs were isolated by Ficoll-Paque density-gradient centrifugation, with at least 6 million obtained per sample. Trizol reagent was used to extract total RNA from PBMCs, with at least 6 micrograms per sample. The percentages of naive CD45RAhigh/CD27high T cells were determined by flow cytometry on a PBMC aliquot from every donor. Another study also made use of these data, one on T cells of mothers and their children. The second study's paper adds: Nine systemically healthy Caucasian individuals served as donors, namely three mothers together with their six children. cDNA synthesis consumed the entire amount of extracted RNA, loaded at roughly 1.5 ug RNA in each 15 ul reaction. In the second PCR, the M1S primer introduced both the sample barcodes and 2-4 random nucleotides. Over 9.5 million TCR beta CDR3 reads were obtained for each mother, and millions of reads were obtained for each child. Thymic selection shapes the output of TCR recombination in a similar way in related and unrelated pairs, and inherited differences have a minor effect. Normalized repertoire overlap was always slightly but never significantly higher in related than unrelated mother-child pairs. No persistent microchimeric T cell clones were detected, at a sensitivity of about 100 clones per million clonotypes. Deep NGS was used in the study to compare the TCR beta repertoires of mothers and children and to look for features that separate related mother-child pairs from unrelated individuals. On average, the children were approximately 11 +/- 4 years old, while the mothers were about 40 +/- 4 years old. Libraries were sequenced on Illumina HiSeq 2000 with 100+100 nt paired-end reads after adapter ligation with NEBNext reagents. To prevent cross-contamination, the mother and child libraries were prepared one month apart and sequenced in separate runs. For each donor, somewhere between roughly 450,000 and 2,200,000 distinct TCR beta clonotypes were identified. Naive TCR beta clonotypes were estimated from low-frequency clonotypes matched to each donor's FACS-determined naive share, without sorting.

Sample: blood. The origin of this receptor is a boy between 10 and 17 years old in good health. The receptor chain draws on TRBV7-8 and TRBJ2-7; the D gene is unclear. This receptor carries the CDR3 CASSFRYEQYF. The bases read TGTGCCAGCAGTTTTAGGTACGAGCAGTACTTC.